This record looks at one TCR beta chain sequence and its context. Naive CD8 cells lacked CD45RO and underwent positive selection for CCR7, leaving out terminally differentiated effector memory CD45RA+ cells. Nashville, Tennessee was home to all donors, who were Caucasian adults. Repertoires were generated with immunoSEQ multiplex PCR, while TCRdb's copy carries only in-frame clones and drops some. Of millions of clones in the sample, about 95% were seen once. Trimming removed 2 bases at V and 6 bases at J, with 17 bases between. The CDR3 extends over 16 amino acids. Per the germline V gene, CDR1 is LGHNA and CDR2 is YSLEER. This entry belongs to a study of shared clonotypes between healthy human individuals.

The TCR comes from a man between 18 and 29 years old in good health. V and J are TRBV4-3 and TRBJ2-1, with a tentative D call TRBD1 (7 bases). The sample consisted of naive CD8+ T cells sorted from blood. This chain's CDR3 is CASSQSSEGAGNEQFF. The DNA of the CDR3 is TGCGCCAGCAGCCAATCGTCGGAGGGGGCTGGCAATGAGCAGTTCTTC.